A single sample gave rise to the 13 T cell receptor beta chains below, sequenced in a study of T cell repertoires in cytomegalovirus infection. For these TCRs, the target antigens are not known. TCRdb re-called the reads through MiXCR, storing one row per CDR3 protein. The repertoire holds a few hundred thousand distinct CDR3 sequences, roughly 42% seen once, with 48% in the top ten. The input for sequencing was cultured PBMCs, taken from culture after CMV antigen stimulation. These receptors were obtained from a human donor in good health (CMV status not recorded). Some clones in this sample may be carry-over from other donors' samples.

V gene TRBV29-1 combines with J gene TRBJ2-1; 7 bases align to TRBD2. The germline V gene encodes CDR1 SQVTM and CDR2 ANQGSEA. The CDR3 is made up of 16 amino acids. V lost 4 bases to trimming and J lost 0 bases; unmatched junction nucleotides: 9. The CDR3 DNA is TGCAGCGTTGTACCGAGCGGGATCGGCTCCTACAATGAGCAGTTCTTC. Translated: CSVVPSGIGSYNEQFF.

The sample holds one count of this clonotype. The gene calls are TRBV7-2 and TRBJ1-1, with 10 bases identical to TRBD1. The CDR3 sequence is 17 residues long. Trimming removed 0 bases from V and 4 bases from J; junction bases left unmatched: 8. Germline V CDR1 and CDR2: SGHTA, FQGNSA. CDR3 sequence: CASSLAGTGVTGTEAFF. The CDR3 nucleotides read TGTGCCAGCAGCTTAGCCGGGACAGGGGTTACGGGCACTGAAGCTTTCTTT.

This chain uses TRBV12-3 or TRBV12-4 with TRBJ2-1, with D perhaps TRBD1 (6 bases). The CDR3 loop spans 15 amino acids. Trimming left V 5 bases short and J 3 bases short, with 14 bases between. CDR3 residues: CASSRRTAYYNEQFF. In nucleotides, the CDR3 is TGTGCCAGCAGTCGCCGGACAGCCTACTACAATGAGCAGTTCTTC.

This clonotype was found a few times. J is TRBJ2-3 and V is TRBV11-2, with D possibly matching TRBD2 (6 bases). The germline V gene encodes CDR1 SGHAT and CDR2 FQNNGV. The CDR3 is 15 amino acids. Trimming took off 4 bases at V and 0 bases at J, with 11 bases between the two ends. CDR3 DNA: TGTGCCAGCAGCTCACTCCGGGGGAGCACAGATACGCAGTATTTT. Translating gives CASSSLRGSTDTQYF.

The V and J genes are TRBV5-1 and TRBJ2-7; D is uncertain. In germline, CDR1 is SGHRS, CDR2 YFSETQ. The CDR3 runs 13 residues. V was shortened by 5 bases and J by 3 bases, with 12 bases between the two germline ends. CDR3 nucleotides: TGCGCCAGCAGTCTACGGATTAGCTACGAGCAGTACTTC. It is translated as CASSLRISYEQYF.

The V gene is TRBV2, the J gene TRBJ1-4; 8 positions match TRBD1. Trimming cost V 7 bases and J 7 bases; bases outside gene matches: 8. Germline-derived CDR1 and CDR2 are SNHLY and FYNNEI. The CDR3 extends over 14 amino acids. Here the CDR3 reads CASTLGQGGEKLFF. In DNA, the CDR3 is TGTGCCAGCACTCTAGGACAGGGAGGTGAAAAACTGTTTTTT.

The rearrangement links TRBV4-1 to TRBJ1-1, with no clear D. V gave up 4 bases and J gave up 3 bases, with 9 bases separating them. Germline CDR1 is MGHRA and CDR2 is YSYEKL. The CDR3 is 13 amino acids. The CDR3 region has the DNA TGCGCCAGCAGCCCCCGACCCGACACTGAAGCTTTCTTT. Protein: CASSPRPDTEAFF.

The genes are TRBV5-6 and TRBJ1-1; D possibly corresponds to TRBD1 (5 bases). CDR3 length: 15 residues. Trimming took off 1 base at V and 1 base at J, with 11 bases between the two ends. Looked up from germline, CDR1 is SGHDT and CDR2 is YYEEEE. The CDR3 reads CASSLIGRENTEAFF. CDR3 coding DNA: TGTGCCAGCAGCTTGATCGGCAGGGAGAACACTGAAGCTTTCTTT. Based on the CDR3 plus reference TRBV5-6 and TRBJ1-1, the full variable domain is DAGVTQSPTHLIKTRGQQVTLRCSPKSGHDTVSWYQQALGQGPQFIFQYYEEEERQRGNFPDRFSGHQFPNYSSELNVNALLLGDSALYLCASSLIGRENTEAFFGQGTRLTVV.

The chain couples TRBV11-3 to TRBJ2-2; D not certain. V shed 5 bases and J shed 5 bases, with 18 bases lying between them. This CDR3 is built from 16 residues. CDR1 and CDR2 (germline): SGHNT, YENEEA. CDR3 amino acids: CASSTGLGRSTGELFF. The CDR3 DNA follows: TGTGCCAGCAGCACCGGTTTGGGAAGGAGTACCGGGGAGCTGTTTTTT.

The rearrangement joins TRBV5-4 to TRBJ2-3, with D unresolved. The CDR3 consists of 16 residues. Trimming took off 5 bases at V and 2 bases at J, with 18 bases between the two ends. The germline V gene has CDR1 SGHNT and CDR2 YYREEE (reference sequence). This chain's CDR3 is CASSPGRRSNTDTQYF. DNA of the CDR3: TGTGCCAGCAGTCCCGGACGACGGAGCAACACAGATACGCAGTATTTT.

This clonotype was counted ten times or more. This sequence joins TRBV7-9 and TRBJ1-4; D remains ambiguous. Germline V lookup: CDR1 SEHNR, CDR2 FQNEAQ (reference sequence). Trimming removed 5 bases from V and 1 base from J, with 8 bases in between. The length of the CDR3 is 14 residues. CDR3 protein: CASSISGTNEKLFF. DNA of the CDR3: TGTGCCAGCAGCATCAGTGGAACTAATGAAAAACTGTTTTTT.

The rearrangement uses TRBV20-1 and TRBJ1-6; 8 positions match TRBD1. Trimming took 6 bases from V and 10 from J; bases not matched to a gene: 8. From germline, CDR1 is DFQATT and CDR2 SNEGSKA (reference sequence). CDR3 length: 13 residues. In DNA form, the CDR3 reads TGCAGTGCACCCAGGGGGCTCGGATCACCCCTCCACTTT. Its protein is CSAPRGLGSPLHF.

The rearrangement joins TRBV28 to TRBJ1-1; maybe TRBD1 (5 bases). Trimming removed 2 bases from V and 0 bases from J, with 10 bases in between. CDR1 MDHEN and CDR2 SYDVKM come from the germline V gene. CDR3 size: 15 residues. The CDR3 bases are TGTGCCAGCAGTTTAGGAGGGACCATGAACACTGAAGCTTTCTTT. The encoded protein is CASSLGGTMNTEAFF.